This T cell receptor beta chain was identified in a study of early T cells in non-severe SARS-CoV-2 infection. Study in general: Bulk RNA from unsorted whole blood was sequenced; chains were unpaired.

MiXCR was run by TCRdb on the 5' RACE reads, yielding one entry per CDR3 protein. The sample contains some 51,000 distinct CDR3 sequences, more than 13% of which appear only once. Notes on the study in general: Missing private and CD4 specificities, VDJdb matching favored anti-spike CD8 responses.

The table lists this clonotype with a few counts. No antigen is known for it. The CDR3 consists of 12 residues. Trimming stripped 0 bases from V and 14 bases from J, with 10 bases between. Germline CDR1 SGHVS, CDR2 FQNEAQ. The sequenced sample was whole blood, obtained at baseline. This sequence joins TRBV7-8 and TRBJ1-4; unclear D gene. The TCR comes from an adult who was a healthcare worker with PCR-confirmed SARS-CoV-2 infection or an uninfected control (not recorded which). CDR3 sequence reads: CASSLAAGLLFF. The DNA for the CDR3 is TGTGCCAGCAGCTTAGCGGCAGGACTCCTGTTTTTT.